These 15 T cell receptor beta chains were all obtained from the same sample, sequenced in a study of regulatory T cells in long-lasting Graves disease. The time point was: newly diagnosed GD, antithyroid drugs for less than 3 months. The TCR library was made from RNA extracted from PBMCs. Assembly of TCR beta libraries relied on iRepertoire HTBI primers together with Arm-PCR of CDR3 regions. TCRdb passed the multiplex PCR reads through MiXCR, listing each CDR3 protein once. Of fewer than 350,000 distinct CDR3 sequences in the sample, 18% were seen once. Sequenced here: peripheral blood mononuclear cells (PBMCs), sampled at new diagnosis, from a patient treated with antithyroid drugs. These receptor sequences come from a female donor with Graves disease.

In the case of this clonotype: This may arise from a read error, as a much more abundant clone is one base away. The rearrangement joins TRBV7-2 to TRBJ2-1; 7 nucleotides line up with TRBD1. CDR3 length: 14 amino acids. Germline CDR1 and CDR2: SGHTA and FQGNSA. This chain's CDR3 is CSSRNPAGGNEQFF. CDR3 nucleotides: TGTTCCAGCAGAAACCCGGCAGGGGGCAATGAGCAGTTCTTC. Together with reference TRBV7-2 and TRBJ2-1, the CDR3 gives the full variable domain: GAGVSQSPSNKVTEKGKDVELRCDPISGHTALYWYRQSLGQGLEFLIYFQGNSAPDKSGLPSDRFSAERTGGSVSTLTIQRTQQEDSAVYLCSSRNPAGGNEQFFGPGTRLTVL.

The rearrangement uses TRBV2 and TRBJ2-5; D possibly matches TRBD1 or TRBD2 (5 bases each). The V end lost 8 bases, the J end lost 8 bases, and 9 bases lay between the germline ends. Germline V gene sequence: CDR1 SNHLY, CDR2 FYNNEI. The CDR3 has 10 residues. CDR3 amino acids: CASEGITQYF. CDR3 DNA: TGTGCCAGCGAGGGGATCACCCAGTACTTC.

This clonotype was found many times. This sequence joins TRBV12-3 or TRBV12-4 and TRBJ2-1; 8 bases align to TRBD2. V shed 5 bases, J shed 2 bases, and the junction held 2 bases outside the gene matches. The CDR3 covers 14 residues. CDR3 DNA sequence: TGTGCCAGCAGTCATAGCGGGACCTACAATGAGCAGTTCTTC. It encodes CASSHSGTYNEQFF.

Points on this clonotype: It differs at one base from a far larger clone, so likely a read error. The CDR3 region is CASSFYYEQYF. Here the CDR3 DNA reads TGTGCCAGCAGCTTCTACTACGAGCAGTACTTC. The chain has TRBV11-2 and TRBJ2-7; unclear D gene. Germline V CDR1 and CDR2: SGHAT, FQNNGV. The CDR3 has 11 amino acids. The V gene lost 3 bases and the J gene lost 3 bases, with 3 bases spanning the gap.

V and J are TRBV24-1 and TRBJ2-7; TRBD1 is a possible D gene (5 bases). Germline V gene data show CDR1 as KGHDR and CDR2 as SFDVKD. Trimming took off 6 bases at V and 5 bases at J, with 19 bases between the two ends. The CDR3 contains 15 residues. The CDR3 sequence is CATSNRQGSTDEQYF. CDR3 bases: TGTGCCACCAGTAATCGGCAGGGATCAACCGACGAGCAGTACTTC.

This clonotype occurred many times. The V and J genes are TRBV7-2 and TRBJ1-1; weak D call: TRBD1 (6 bases). CDR1 SGHTA and CDR2 FQGNSA come from the germline V gene. V was trimmed by 1 base and J by 3 bases, leaving 18 bases between them. This CDR3 is 17 amino acids long. The chain's CDR3 is CASSLGPRGAGDTEAFF. The CDR3 coding sequence is TGTGCCAGCAGCTTAGGCCCTAGGGGGGCAGGGGACACTGAAGCTTTCTTT.

This clonotype was counted ten times or more. V usage is TRBV7-3 and J usage is TRBJ1-4; 9 positions match TRBD1. The CDR3 has 17 residues. Germline V gene data show CDR1 as SGHTA and CDR2 as FQGTGA. V was clipped by 3 bases and J by 7 bases; unmatched bases: 12. For the CDR3, the DNA is TGTGCCAGCAGCTTCCCGCCGTTTGGGACAGGGTTTGAAAAACTGTTTTTT. Translating it yields CASSFPPFGTGFEKLFF.

J is TRBJ1-1 and V is TRBV5-1, with a possible D match to TRBD1 (6 bases). V dropped 6 bases and J dropped 5 bases, with 17 bases sitting between them. Germline loops: CDR1 SGHRS, CDR2 YFSETQ. CDR3 length: 14 amino acids. The CDR3: CASIGGGLSTEAFF. The CDR3 DNA is TGCGCCAGCATAGGTGGGGGGCTGAGTACTGAAGCTTTCTTT.

This chain connects TRBV6-2 or TRBV6-3 to TRBJ1-1; possibly TRBD1 for D (5 bases). This CDR3 has 13 residues. V gave up 5 bases and J gave up 4 bases, with 11 bases separating them. CDR1 and CDR2 from the germline V gene are MNHEY and SVGEGT. CDR3 loop: CASSEDGGTEAFF. The CDR3 coding sequence is TGTGCCAGCAGTGAAGATGGGGGCACTGAAGCTTTCTTT.

A word on this clonotype: A much larger clonotype is one base distant, so this may be a read error. The chain has TRBV20-1 and TRBJ2-3; maybe TRBD2 (5 bases). The CDR3 consists of 14 residues. Per germline, CDR1 DFQATT and CDR2 SNEGSKA (reference sequence). DNA for the CDR3: TGCGGTGTTGACCGCCCGGGGTTCGCAGATACGCAGTATTTT. Translated: CGVDRPGFADTQYF.

This clonotype has just a few counts. The rearrangement links TRBV5-5 to TRBJ2-5, with D tentatively TRBD2 (5 bases). CDR3 length: 15 residues. Germline V lookup: CDR1 SGHKS, CDR2 YYEKEE (reference sequence). Between the trimmed V and J ends, which lost 0 bases and 4 bases, there was a span of 13 bases. DNA of the CDR3: TGTGCCAGCAGCTTGGCGGCGGGTGTGGGAGAGACCCAGTACTTC. This sequence encodes CASSLAAGVGETQYF.

The chain links TRBV28 to TRBJ2-4; D possibly uses TRBD1 or TRBD2 (5 bases each). V lost 8 bases to trimming and J lost 0 bases, with 14 bases between them. This CDR3 comprises 15 residues. The germline V gene has CDR1 MDHEN and CDR2 SYDVKM. The CDR3 loop reads CASLKGPVAKNIQYF. The CDR3 region has the DNA TGTGCCAGCCTAAAGGGACCGGTAGCCAAAAACATTCAGTACTTC.

This clonotype was recorded many times. The chain uses TRBV12-3 or TRBV12-4 and TRBJ1-5; 8 bases match TRBD1. V shed 5 bases, J shed 6 bases, and the junction held 9 bases outside the gene matches. This CDR3 is 15 amino acids long. The CDR3 coding sequence is TGTGCCAGCAGTACCCGACGGACAGGGTTTCAGCCCCAGCATTTT. It translates to CASSTRRTGFQPQHF.

V gene TRBV6-1 combines with J gene TRBJ1-1; no clear D. This CDR3 is 14 amino acids long. The V end was cut by 2 bases, the J end by 4 bases, with 11 bases between. Germline V lookup: CDR1 MNHNS, CDR2 SASEGT. DNA for the CDR3: TGTGCCAGCAGTGAACGGTTCATGGCCACTGAAGCTTTCTTT. Protein sequence: CASSERFMATEAFF.

This clonotype was seen repeatedly, ten times or more. V is TRBV2 and J is TRBJ1-1; 7 bases match TRBD1. This CDR3 is 14 amino acids long. Germline CDR1 and CDR2: SNHLY and FYNNEI. Trimming removed 4 bases from V and 4 bases from J; junction bases left unmatched: 6. The CDR3 region has the DNA TGTGCCAGCAGTGTAAACAGGGGTGGCACTGAAGCTTTCTTT. Translating it yields CASSVNRGGTEAFF. The full variable domain, its missing parts supplied by reference TRBV2 and TRBJ1-1, is EPEVTQTPSHQVTQMGQEVILRCVPISNHLYFYWYRQILGQKVEFLVSFYNNEISEKSEIFDDQFSVERPDGSNFTLKIRSTKLEDSAMYFCASSVNRGGTEAFFGQGTRLTVV.